This T cell receptor (beta chain) was identified in a study of control samples from healthy donors and cancer patients. Profiling relied on immunoSEQ multiplex PCR, and the TCRdb table lists in-frame clones only, not all of them. Of more than 50,000 clones listed, 88% are singletons. Trimming pared 0 bases from V and 3 bases from J, leaving 12 bases between. The CDR3 has 15 residues. Looked up from germline, CDR1 is MNHNS and CDR2 is SASEGT. Specimen: blood. The chain combines TRBV6-1 with TRBJ2-7, with D possibly being TRBD2 (5 bases). This clonotype originated in a man aged 45-60 years in good health. The CDR3 coding sequence is TGTGCCAGCAGTGAAGCGGAGGCAGCACACTACGAGCAGTACTTC. This sequence encodes CASSEAEAAHYEQYF.